The rows below give T cell receptor beta chains drawn from one sample of a study of cytomegalovirus exposure and HLA in healthy donors. Assay used: immunoSEQ multiplex PCR; TCRdb lists only in-frame clones, some missing. The table has about 160,000 clones, around three quarters seen once. The sequenced sample consisted of PBMCs. These receptor sequences come from a young man in good health and CMV-seropositive. The CDR3 runs from the conserved cysteine through the conserved F or W. The D gene is left open where the match is weak. The size entry is marked missing in some rows and otherwise reads once, few, many or a size class.

TRBD1	few	TRBV13	TRBJ2-7	CASSYRQGPYEQYF	TGTGCCAGCAGCTACCGACAGGGTCCCTACGAGCAGTACTTC
-	-	TRBV12-5	TRBJ1-1	CASGLVISSNTEAFF	TGTGCTAGTGGTTTGGTAATCTCCTCGAACACTGAAGCTTTCTTT
-	-	TRBV4-3	TRBJ1-2	CASSPEAGIAYGYTF	TGCGCCAGCAGCCCAGAGGCGGGAATTGCCTATGGCTACACCTTC
TRBD2	-	TRBV7-3	TRBJ2-2	CASSLSGGAGELFF	TGTGCCAGCAGCTTAAGTGGGGGGGCCGGGGAGCTGTTTTTT
-	-	TRBV9	TRBJ2-7	CASSVGDNYEQYF	TGTGCCAGCAGCGTAGGGGACAACTACGAGCAGTACTTC
-	-	TRBV2	TRBJ2-1	CASSRRGAAYNEQFF	TGTGCCAGCAGTCGACGGGGGGCCGCCTACAATGAGCAGTTCTTC
TRBD1	-	TRBV11-2	TRBJ2-7	CASSTRDRHEQYF	TGTGCCAGCAGCACCCGGGACAGGCACGAGCAGTACTTC
-	-	TRBV10-2	TRBJ2-7	CASSEAHEQYF	TGCGCCAGCAGTGAAGCCCACGAGCAGTACTTC
TRBD2	-	TRBV9	TRBJ2-1	CASSVRAGENNEQFF	TGTGCCAGCAGCGTGAGGGCGGGGGAGAACAATGAGCAGTTCTTC
TRBD1	-	TRBV19	TRBJ2-1	CASSITGGGEQFF	TGTGCCAGTAGTATAACAGGGGGAGGTGAGCAGTTCTTC
TRBD1	-	TRBV30	TRBJ1-5	CACQGAGQPQHF	TGTGCCTGCCAGGGGGCTGGACAGCCCCAGCATTTT
-	few	TRBV6-1	TRBJ1-5	CASSESTISNQPQHF	TGTGCCAGCAGTGAGTCGACAATTAGCAATCAGCCCCAGCATTTT
-	-	TRBV4-1	TRBJ2-3	CASRFGMGGDTQYF	TGCGCCAGCAGGTTCGGTATGGGGGGAGATACGCAGTATTTT
TRBD2	-	TRBV12-5	TRBJ2-2	CASGPPSGGAGELFF	TGTGCTAGTGGTCCGCCTAGCGGGGGGGCCGGGGAGCTGTTTTTT
TRBD1	few	TRBV14	TRBJ2-7	CASSPRTGRHEQYF	TGTGCCAGCAGCCCGCGGACAGGGAGACACGAGCAGTACTTC
TRBD1	-	TRBV4-1	TRBJ2-2	CASRPIYFRDSSQGELFF	TGCGCCAGCAGACCAATATACTTCCGGGACAGCTCCCAGGGGGAGCTGTTTTTT